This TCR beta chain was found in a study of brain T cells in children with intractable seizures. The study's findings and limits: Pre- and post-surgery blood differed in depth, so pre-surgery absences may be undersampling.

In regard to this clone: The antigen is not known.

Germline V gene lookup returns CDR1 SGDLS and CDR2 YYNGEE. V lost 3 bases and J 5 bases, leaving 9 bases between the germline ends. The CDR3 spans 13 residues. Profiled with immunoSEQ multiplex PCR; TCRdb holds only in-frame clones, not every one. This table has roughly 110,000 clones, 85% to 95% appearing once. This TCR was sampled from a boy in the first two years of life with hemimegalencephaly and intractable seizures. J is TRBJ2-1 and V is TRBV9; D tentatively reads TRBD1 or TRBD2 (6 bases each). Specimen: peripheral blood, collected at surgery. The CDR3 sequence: CASSEGGNNEQFF. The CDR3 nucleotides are TGTGCCAGCAGCGAAGGGGGGAACAATGAGCAGTTCTTC. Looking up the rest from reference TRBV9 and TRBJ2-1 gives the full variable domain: DSGVTQTPKHLITATGQRVTLRCSPRSGDLSVYWYQQSLDQGLQFLIQYYNGEERAKGNILERFSAQQFPDLHSELNLSSLELGDSALYFCASSEGGNNEQFFGPGTRLTVL.